This T cell receptor (beta chain) was identified during a study of neurological immune-mediated disorders. Study-wide findings and caveats: Clinical features showed no association with the multiple sclerosis repertoire cluster, and MRI features showed none either. On phylogenetic grouping, the repertoires of 18 of 34 multiple sclerosis patients fell within one related-CDR3 cluster, constituting a possible signature.

The unsorted libraries had their origin in 2 million PBMCs stored at -80 C. The cDNA was synthesized by means of template-switch 5'RACE, which was carried out with 10-nucleotide random UMIs. TCRdb called the 5' RACE reads again in MiXCR, with one record for every CDR3 protein. The sample lists about 46,000 distinct CDR3 sequences, roughly 2% occurring once. The table lists this clonotype with many counts. The target antigen is unknown. This clonotype originated in a woman between 35 and 50 years old with multiple sclerosis. The sample consisted of PBMCs.

CDR3 DNA: TGCAGCGTCTGGGACCTAGAAGGGAATGAGCAGTTCTTC. Amino acid sequence: CSVWDLEGNEQFF. This chain connects TRBV29-1 to TRBJ2-1; D is tentatively TRBD1 or TRBD2 (5 bases each). Germline V gene lookup returns CDR1 SQVTM and CDR2 ANQGSEA. This CDR3 contains 13 residues. Trimming took off 6 bases at V and 7 bases at J, with 16 bases between the two ends.